One sample yielded the 20 T cell receptor beta chains listed below, sequenced in a study of response to subunit inactivated influenza vaccine. Each CDR3 protein gets one entry after TCRdb re-called the RT-PCR reads with MiXCR. The sample contains around 850,000 distinct CDR3 sequences, around 18% of which appear only once. The material was PBMCs from blood, obtained around 5 days after vaccination. The receptor source for this set is a man in his forties or fifties who received an inactivated influenza vaccine.

This rearrangement joins TRBV21-1 to TRBJ1-1; TRBD1 reflects the table's D call only, with no check against the DNA. TRBV21-1 is recorded as a pseudogene. The length of the CDR3 is 15 residues. The CDR3 sequence: CASSTLGQMNTEAFF. CDR3 nucleotides: TGTGCCAGCAGCACCCTGGGACAGATGAACACTGAAGCTTTCTTT.

This clonotype was counted only a few times. The CDR3 here is CSARPGLAPRGEQYF. In nucleotides, the CDR3 is TGCAGTGCTAGACCGGGACTAGCGCCCCGGGGCGAGCAGTACTTC. The V call is TRBV20-1, the J call TRBJ2-7; 10 positions agree with TRBD2. The germline V gene encodes CDR1 DFQATT and CDR2 SNEGSKA (reference sequence). Trimming took 2 bases from V and 6 from J; bases not matched to a gene: 10. This CDR3 spans 15 amino acids.

The chain joins TRBV20-1 to TRBJ2-5, with D possibly matching TRBD2 (7 bases). The CDR3 extends over 15 amino acids. V was pared by 3 bases and J by 4 bases, with 18 bases between. Germline V gene sequence: CDR1 DFQATT, CDR2 SNEGSKA (reference sequence). This chain's CDR3 is CSAREGGGVAETQYF. DNA for the CDR3: TGCAGTGCTAGGGAAGGGGGGGGCGTAGCAGAGACCCAGTACTTC.

This chain links TRBV29-1 with TRBJ2-1; no clear D. This CDR3 is 12 amino acids long. With 0 bases removed from V and 4 bases from J, the gap between germline ends came to 4 bases. Per the germline V gene, CDR1 is SQVTM and CDR2 is ANQGSEA. The CDR3 sequence is CSVEDIYNEQFF. Here the CDR3 DNA reads TGCAGCGTTGAAGACATATACAATGAGCAGTTCTTC.

This clonotype has a handful of counts. J is TRBJ2-5 and V is TRBV20-1; D is undetermined. Trimming pared 1 base from V and 3 bases from J, leaving 9 bases between. CDR3 size: 13 residues. From germline, CDR1 is DFQATT and CDR2 SNEGSKA (reference sequence). The CDR3 nucleotides read TGCAGTGCTAGAGTGCAGGTGAAAGAGACCCAGTACTTC. It specifies CSARVQVKETQYF.

There are a few counts of this clonotype. The rearrangement joins TRBV12-3 or TRBV12-4 to TRBJ2-1; 11 positions agree with TRBD2. J gave up 6 bases and V 8 bases, and 9 bases lay outside the gene matches. This CDR3 contains 15 residues. The CDR3 DNA sequence: TGTGCCAGCCGATTAACTAGCGGGAGTATCAATGAGCAGTTCTTC. This translates into CASRLTSGSINEQFF.

This chain connects TRBV20-1 to TRBJ2-1; 13 bases match TRBD2. Looked up from germline, CDR1 is DFQATT and CDR2 is SNEGSKA (reference sequence). V was pared by 3 bases and J by 9 bases, with 11 bases of the junction left unmatched. The CDR3 loop spans 16 amino acids. The DNA of the CDR3 is TGCAGTGCTAGTCGACCTGGGACTAGCGGGAAGGGTGAGCAGTTCTTC. Protein sequence: CSASRPGTSGKGEQFF.

The chain couples TRBV27 to TRBJ2-1; D uncertain. The length of the CDR3 is 15 residues. V shed 5 bases and J shed 1 base, with 12 bases lying between them. CDR1 is MNHEY, CDR2 SMNVEV, per germline (reference sequence). The CDR3 DNA reads TGTGCCAGCAGTCCGAGATTCCAATCCTACAATGAGCAGTTCTTC. Translating gives CASSPRFQSYNEQFF.

This clonotype has just a few counts. This rearrangement joins TRBV4-1 to TRBJ2-7; TRBD2 agrees at 9 bases. CDR3 length equals 16 residues. V lost 0 bases and J lost 7; bases outside the gene matches: 10. CDR1 is MGHRA, CDR2 YSYEKL, per germline. This CDR3 reads CASSQDISAGGLEQYF. In DNA, the CDR3 is TGCGCCAGCAGCCAAGATATCTCGGCGGGGGGGCTTGAGCAGTACTTC.

This clonotype was detected only a few times. The chain employs TRBV6-2 or TRBV6-3 and TRBJ2-5; TRBD2 might be the D (5 bases). Germline V gene sequence: CDR1 MNHEY, CDR2 SVGEGT. V lost 6 bases, J lost 7 bases, and 15 bases lay in between. This CDR3 is built from 13 residues. The CDR3 coding sequence is TGTGCCAGCAGCGACCTTGCGAGGGTGACCCAGTACTTC. This codes for CASSDLARVTQYF.

This clonotype was seen more than once but under ten times. The chain uses TRBV20-1 and TRBJ1-2; no clear D gene. Germline CDR1 DFQATT, CDR2 SNEGSKA (reference sequence). Trimming removed 2 bases at V and 4 bases at J, with 11 bases between. The CDR3 spans 13 residues. The CDR3 sequence: CSARLGSVYGYTF. CDR3 sequence (DNA): TGCAGTGCTAGATTGGGTTCGGTCTATGGCTACACCTTC.

The rearrangement joins TRBV6-2 or TRBV6-3 to TRBJ1-6, with 7 bases matching TRBD1. The CDR3 consists of 16 residues. V lost 4 bases to trimming and J lost 1 base; unmatched junction nucleotides: 4. CDR1 MNHEY and CDR2 SVGEGT come from the germline V gene. The CDR3 sequence: CASSSATGSYNSPLHF. In DNA, the CDR3 is TGTGCCAGCAGTTCCGCGACAGGGTCCTATAATTCACCCCTCCACTTT.

The gene calls are TRBV6-2 or TRBV6-3 and TRBJ2-3; the match to TRBD2 covers 10 bases. CDR3 length equals 16 residues. The V and J ends lost 6 bases and 3 bases, in that order; junction bases with no gene match: 9. Looked up from germline, CDR1 is MNHEY and CDR2 is SVGEGT. The CDR3 reads CASSQLAGSGTDTQYF. The DNA of the CDR3 is TGTGCCAGCAGCCAACTAGCGGGGTCGGGGACAGATACGCAGTATTTT.

This clonotype was observed a handful of times. The CDR3 protein is CASSEDNSGANVLTF. The CDR3 DNA is TGCGCCAGCAGTGAGGACAACTCTGGGGCCAACGTCCTGACTTTC. The genes are TRBV10-2 and TRBJ2-6, with D unresolved. The CDR3 sequence is 15 residues long. Trimming left V 2 bases short and J 0 bases short, with 5 bases between. Germline-derived CDR1 and CDR2 are WSHSY and SAAADI.

A few counts support this clonotype. This sequence joins TRBV7-2 and TRBJ1-2; unclear D gene. The V gene lost 3 bases and the J gene lost 0 bases, with 17 bases spanning the gap. Germline CDR1 is SGHTA and CDR2 is FQGNSA. This CDR3 region has 17 residues. This CDR3 reads CASSFTQLGSANYGYTF. The CDR3 nucleotides are TGTGCCAGCAGCTTCACCCAACTCGGGTCGGCTAACTATGGCTACACCTTC.

The J gene is TRBJ2-3, the V gene TRBV9; 9 nucleotides align to TRBD2. The V segment lost 4 bases and the J segment 4 bases; nucleotides outside the gene matches: 7. Germline CDR1 and CDR2: SGDLS and YYNGEE. The CDR3 sequence is 15 residues long. The DNA of the CDR3 is TGTGCCAGCAGCCTTTCGGGACTAGCTTCAGATACGCAGTATTTT. Residues: CASSLSGLASDTQYF.

The sample holds a few counts of this clonotype. This rearrangement joins TRBV5-5 to TRBJ1-3; D gene unclear. V lost 0 bases, J lost 0 bases, and 10 bases lay in between. The CDR3 runs 16 residues. CDR1 is SGHKS, CDR2 YYEKEE, per germline (reference sequence). The CDR3 DNA sequence: TGTGCCAGCAGCTTGGCCGGGCCGCACTCTGGAAACACCATATATTTT. Translated, it gives CASSLAGPHSGNTIYF.

J is TRBJ2-2 and V is TRBV2; D not certain. V was clipped by 1 base and J by 7 bases, with 4 bases between them. Germline V lookup: CDR1 SNHLY, CDR2 FYNNEI. There are 12 residues in the CDR3. The CDR3 nucleotides read TGTGCCAGCAGTGAAGGGTACGGGGAGCTGTTTTTT. It encodes CASSEGYGELFF.

This clonotype was recorded a few times. The V call is TRBV29-1, the J call TRBJ1-2; 7 bases line up with TRBD1. Germline CDR1 reads SQVTM; CDR2 reads ANQGSEA. The length of the CDR3 is 15 residues. The junction had 13 bases not matched to a gene; V was cut back by 2 bases and J by 7 bases. The CDR3 coding sequence is TGCAGCGTTGAACAACCTAGGGGGCTGGTAGGTGGCTACACCTTC. The encoded protein is CSVEQPRGLVGGYTF.

V usage is TRBV20-1 and J usage is TRBJ2-2; TRBD2 matches at 8 bases. The V segment lost 7 bases and the J segment 1 base; nucleotides outside the gene matches: 11. The germline CDR1 and CDR2 sequences are DFQATT and SNEGSKA (reference sequence). There are 16 residues in the CDR3. In nucleotides, the CDR3 is TGCAGTGTCACCCGGCGGGGGGCTTTGAACACCGGGGAGCTGTTTTTT. Translated: CSVTRRGALNTGELFF.